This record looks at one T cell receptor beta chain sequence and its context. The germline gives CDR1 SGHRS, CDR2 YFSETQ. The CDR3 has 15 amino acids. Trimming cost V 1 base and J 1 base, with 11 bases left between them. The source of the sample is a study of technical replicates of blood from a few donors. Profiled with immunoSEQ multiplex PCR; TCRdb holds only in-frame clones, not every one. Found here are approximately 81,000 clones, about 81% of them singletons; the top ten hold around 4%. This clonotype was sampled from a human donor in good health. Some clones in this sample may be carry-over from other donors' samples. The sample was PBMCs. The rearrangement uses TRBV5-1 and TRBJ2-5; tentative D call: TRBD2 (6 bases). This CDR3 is CASSLFPGLQETQYF. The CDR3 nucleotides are TGCGCCAGCAGCTTGTTTCCGGGACTCCAAGAGACCCAGTACTTC.